This T cell receptor beta chain was sequenced for a study of early T cells in non-severe SARS-CoV-2 infection. The study, taken as a whole, reports: VDJdb matching skewed toward anti-spike CD8 responses, missing private and CD4 specificities.

This clonotype was seen more than once but under ten times. Its target is not known. CDR3 length equals 15 residues. The junction had 8 bases not matched to a gene; V was cut back by 8 bases and J by 4 bases. The library protocol tagged individual cDNA molecules with unique molecular identifiers. TCRdb analysed the 5' RACE reads with MiXCR anew, one entry per CDR3 protein. This table has around 46,000 distinct CDR3 sequences, 5.5% to 6.5% appearing once. Sequencing was done on a sample of whole blood. The receptor was isolated from an adult who was a healthcare worker with PCR-confirmed SARS-CoV-2 infection or an uninfected control (not recorded which). The chain uses TRBV12-3 or TRBV12-4 and TRBJ1-2; the match to TRBD1 covers 12 bases. CDR3 DNA sequence: TGTGCCAGCGATTTAGGGACAGGGGGCCTCTATGGCTACACCTTC. Encoded protein: CASDLGTGGLYGYTF.